This T cell receptor (beta chain) was obtained from a study of response to subunit inactivated influenza vaccine. General study findings and limits: Researchers suggested that each seasonal influenza vaccination recruits few new T cells.

TCRdb re-called the RT-PCR reads with MiXCR, one entry per CDR3 protein. The sample consists of more than 250,000 distinct CDR3 sequences, about a fifth of them appearing once. Germline CDR1 and CDR2: SGHAT and FQNNGV. The CDR3 length is 18 residues. Trimming stripped 4 bases from V and 0 bases from J, with 19 bases between. Comments on this clonotype: Its target is not known.

This sequence was found in a man between 50 and 75 years old who received an inactivated influenza vaccine. The V gene is TRBV11-2, the J gene TRBJ2-4; the D gene is possibly TRBD2 (5 bases). The material was PBMCs from blood, obtained approximately 20 months after vaccination. CDR3 nucleotide sequence: TGTGCCAGCAGCTCCTCCCCCCGGGGTGGGATAGCCAAAAACATTCAGTACTTC. Its translation: CASSSSPRGGIAKNIQYF.